The present TCR beta chain was sequenced within a study of T cell responses to AZD1222 COVID-19 vaccine. This CDR3 has 14 residues. Trimming pared 5 bases from V and 7 bases from J, leaving 14 bases between. Germline loops: CDR1 KGHDR, CDR2 SFDVKD. Only in-frame clones appear in the TCRdb table, and some are missing; sequencing was by immunoSEQ multiplex PCR. The profile shows 150,000 to 200,000 clones, about 89% of them singletons. V is TRBV24-1 and J is TRBJ2-1; TRBD1 is a possible D gene (6 bases). Here the sequenced sample was peripheral blood, taken 28 days after the second AZD1222 dose. The clonotype comes from an adult who received the AZD1222 COVID-19 vaccine. CDR3 in DNA: TGTGCCACCAGTGGGGGGCAGGGGAATAATGAGCAGTTCTTC. Protein: CATSGGQGNNEQFF.